Listed below are T cell receptor beta chains from one sample, sequenced in a study of cytomegalovirus exposure and HLA in healthy donors. Assay used: immunoSEQ multiplex PCR; TCRdb lists only in-frame clones, some missing. The sample lists approximately 160,000 clones, roughly 79% occurring once. The sample consisted of PBMCs. These TCRs come from a male donor in good health and CMV-seropositive. CDR3s include the opening cysteine and the closing phenylalanine or tryptophan. A D gene is named only where the DNA matches it firmly. A clone size is listed for some rows: how often the clone was seen (once, few, many), or a class if it is expanded.

TRBV6-5	TRBJ1-1	-	-	TGTGCCAGCAGCCGTGACAGGTTGAACACTGAAGCTTTCTTT	CASSRDRLNTEAFF
TRBV16	TRBJ1-6	TRBD1	-	TGTGCCAGCAGCCTACAGGGGCCGTCGGGCAATTCACCCCTCCACTTT	CASSLQGPSGNSPLHF
TRBV4-1	TRBJ1-6	-	once	TGCGCCAGCAGCCAAGCCCCAAATTCACCCCTCCACTTT	CASSQAPNSPLHF
TRBV5-4	TRBJ1-2	-	-	TGTGCCAGCAGCTTGGACGGGAGGGGTGGCTATGGCTACACCTTC	CASSLDGRGGYGYTF
TRBV5-4	TRBJ2-1	-	-	TGTGCCAGCAACCCGGACAATGAGCAGTTCTTC	CASNPDNEQFF
TRBV23-1	TRBJ1-1	TRBD1	-	TGCGCCGTCCATGAGACAGGGCCCATGAACACTGAAGCTTTCTTT	CAVHETGPMNTEAFF
TRBV5-6	TRBJ1-2	-	-	TGTGCCAGCAGCCTCACGAGGAACTATGGCTACACCTTC	CASSLTRNYGYTF
TRBV5-1	TRBJ2-1	TRBD1	-	TGCGCCAGCAGCCTAGTGGGGACAGGGGCGTTCCATGAGCAGTTCTTC	CASSLVGTGAFHEQFF
TRBV29-1	TRBJ2-1	-	-	TGCAGCGTTGGGGGAGGGGGGAGGCCCTACAATGAGCAGTTCTTC	CSVGGGGRPYNEQFF
TRBV9	TRBJ2-3	-	-	TGTGCCTCTTCGCCTAACCAAGATACGCAGTATTTT	CASSPNQDTQYF
TRBV2	TRBJ2-3	TRBD2	-	TGTGCCAGTTCGCTCCTAGCGGGGGTGACAGATACGCAGTATTTT	CASSLLAGVTDTQYF
TRBV9	TRBJ2-3	TRBD2	few	TGTGCCAGCAGCCCGGGAGGACGGTCGCAGTATTTT	CASSPGGRSQYF
TRBV10-1	TRBJ1-4	-	few	TGCGCCAGCCAGCGAGGGATACAAGAAAAACTGTTTTTT	CASQRGIQEKLFF
TRBV4-3	TRBJ2-5	TRBD2	-	TGCGCCAGCTCGGGACTAGCGGGAGAGACCCAGTACTTC	CASSGLAGETQYF
TRBV4-1	TRBJ2-7	-	-	TGCGCCAGCAGCCGGCTACAGCTCTACGAGCAGTACTTC	CASSRLQLYEQYF
TRBV7-2	TRBJ2-7	-	-	TGTGCCAGCAGCTTACCCCCCGGGGGAACCTACGAGCAGTACTTC	CASSLPPGGTYEQYF
TRBV19	TRBJ1-1	TRBD1	-	TGTGCCAGTAGTACGGGGGACAGTGAAGCTTTCTTT	CASSTGDSEAFF
TRBV9	TRBJ1-4	-	-	TGTGCCAGCAGCGTAGGACGGAGGGCCAATGAAAAACTGTTTTTT	CASSVGRRANEKLFF
TRBV7-8	TRBJ1-2	-	-	TGTGCCAGCAGCTTAGGGCGGTTGAGGGCAGCTAACTATGGCTACACCTTC	CASSLGRLRAANYGYTF
TRBV4-3	TRBJ2-2	TRBD2	-	TGCGCCAGCAGCCAAGATGGCACTAGCGGATATGGCGGGGAGCTGTTTTTT	CASSQDGTSGYGGELFF
TRBV12-5	TRBJ2-7	TRBD1	-	TGTGCTAGTGGTTCGGTCGTCAGGGGGCAAAACTACGAGCAGTACTTC	CASGSVVRGQNYEQYF
TRBV18	TRBJ1-2	TRBD1	-	TGTGCCAGCTCACCCGGGGGACAGGGAGTAGATGGCTACACCTTC	CASSPGGQGVDGYTF
TRBV4-3	TRBJ2-7	-	few	TGCGCCAGCAGCCAAGTTCTAGGCTCGGACGAGCAGTACTTC	CASSQVLGSDEQYF
TRBV5-1	TRBJ2-1	-	-	TGCGCCAGCAGCTTGAAGGGAGAGCCCTACAATGAGCAGTTCTTC	CASSLKGEPYNEQFF
TRBV2	TRBJ1-1	-	-	TGTGCCAGCAGTGACCCACGGTACACTGAAGCTTTCTTT	CASSDPRYTEAFF
TRBV19	TRBJ2-7	-	-	TGTGCCAGTAGTTCCTGGGGAGCGGGTGCAAACTACGAGCAGTACTTC	CASSSWGAGANYEQYF
TRBV25-1	TRBJ1-1	-	-	TGTGCCAGCAGTGAATATAAGGGTCACCGGGGGAACACTGAAGCTTTCTTT	CASSEYKGHRGNTEAFF
TRBV10-3	TRBJ2-7	TRBD2	-	TGTGCCATCAGGCCCGGGACTAGCGTACCACACTACGAGCAGTACTTC	CAIRPGTSVPHYEQYF
TRBV14	TRBJ1-6	-	-	TGTGCCAGCAGCCAGGGGCGCGAAAATTCACCCCTCCACTTT	CASSQGRENSPLHF
TRBV6-1	TRBJ2-1	-	-	TGTGCCAGCAGTGAGCCGATGGGAGCGAGTGAGCAGTTCTTC	CASSEPMGASEQFF
TRBV30	TRBJ2-3	-	-	TGTGCCTGGAGTGACGGAGGCGGGGCACGGAGATTGAAGTATTTT	CAWSDGGGARRLKYF
TRBV30	TRBJ1-1	-	once	TGTGCCTGGACTCAGGGGCTGGACACTGAAGCTTTCTTT	CAWTQGLDTEAFF
TRBV9	TRBJ1-2	-	-	TGTGCCAGCAGCGTCGCACTAGATCACTATGGCTACACCTTC	CASSVALDHYGYTF
TRBV2	TRBJ2-5	TRBD2	-	TGTGCCAGCAGTAAAGAGCGGGGACAAGAGACCCAGTACTTC	CASSKERGQETQYF
TRBV27	TRBJ2-5	TRBD1	-	TGTGCCAGCAGTTCCGGGACAGGACAAGAGACCCAGTACTTC	CASSSGTGQETQYF
TRBV7-2	TRBJ1-5	TRBD1	-	TGTGCCAGCAGCCCGGACAGGGGCCAGCCCCAGCATTTT	CASSPDRGQPQHF
TRBV2	TRBJ1-4	-	-	TGTGCCAGCAGTACCTCGCGGGAAGAAAAACTGTTTTTT	CASSTSREEKLFF
TRBV5-4	TRBJ2-2	TRBD1	-	TGTGCCAGCAGCTTGGAGGGGGCCGCCGGGGAGCTGTTTTTT	CASSLEGAAGELFF
TRBV7-6	TRBJ1-5	-	-	TGTGCCAGCAGCTTACGAGGAGGCCAGAATCAGCCCCAGCATTTT	CASSLRGGQNQPQHF
TRBV6-5	TRBJ1-1	TRBD1	-	TGTGCCAGCACTGACAGGGGCCTTGGAAACACTGAAGCTTTCTTT	CASTDRGLGNTEAFF
TRBV6-4	TRBJ2-7	TRBD1	-	TGTGCCAGCAGTGAAGAGGGACAGGGTGGCTACGAGCAGTACTTC	CASSEEGQGGYEQYF
TRBV4-1	TRBJ2-2	TRBD2	once	TGCGCCAGCAGCCATCCATTAAGGCTAGCGGGGTCGAACACCGGGGAGCTGTTTTTT	CASSHPLRLAGSNTGELFF
TRBV6-1	TRBJ1-2	-	few	TGTGCCAGCAGTGAATCTTTGTATGGCTACACCTTC	CASSESLYGYTF
TRBV5-4	TRBJ2-5	-	-	TGTGCCAGCAGCCTTAAAGAGACCCAGTACTTC	CASSLKETQYF
TRBV7-8	TRBJ2-7	-	-	TGTGCCAGCAGCTCCATCAGGCTCATCTCCTACGAGCAGTACTTC	CASSSIRLISYEQYF